This T cell receptor (beta chain) was identified in a study of blood T cells in healthy people across ages. Study-wide results and caveats: The unknown donor CMV status may have confounded expanded clonotype changes. Per-million-T-cell TCR beta diversity fell roughly linearly with age.

The CDR3 runs to 16 residues. From germline, CDR1 is DFQATT and CDR2 SNEGSKA (reference sequence). This clonotype appeared a single time. Antigen specificity is unknown. Sequence at one end of the junction differs from germline and may be a read error. A J-beta primer mix and a sample-barcoded 5' primer were used in a second PCR of about 7 to 12 cycles. A 12-random-nucleotide template-switch adaptor tagged each cDNA molecule. TCRdb re-called the 5' RACE reads through MiXCR, storing one row per CDR3 protein. The table shows 1.5 million to 2 million distinct CDR3 sequences, with about 32% occurring only once. PBMCs numbering at least 6.5 million were isolated per sample.

J is TRBJ2-3 and V is TRBV20-1; 9 nucleotides line up with TRBD1. The receptor was derived from a woman under 40 in good health. Material: blood. The CDR3 loop reads CSARERDRASTDAQYF. CDR3 bases: TGCAGTGCTAGAGAAAGGGACAGGGCTAGCACAGATGCGCAGTATTTT.